Listed below are T cell receptor beta chains from one sample, sequenced in a study of brain T cells in children with intractable seizures. TCRdb keeps only in-frame clones here, not all; method: immunoSEQ multiplex PCR. The table lists about 340,000 clones, roughly 93% of them singletons. The specimen was peripheral blood, collected about 5 months after surgery. The receptors were sampled from a boy in the first two years of life with tuberous sclerosis and intractable seizures. The CDR3 runs from the conserved cysteine through the conserved F or W. A D gene is named only where the DNA matches it firmly. Clone sizes are given selectively: once, few, many, or a class where the clone is expanded.

J | D | size | V | DNA | CDR3
TRBJ2-3 | NA | NA | TRBV4-1 | TGCGCCAGCAGCCAAGGAGATACGCAGTATTTT | CASSQGDTQYF
TRBJ1-2 | TRBD1 | NA | TRBV4-1 | TGCGCCAGCAGCCAAGAAGGAGGGGGCGCGGATGGCTACACCTTC | CASSQEGGGADGYTF
TRBJ1-3 | NA | NA | TRBV6-1 | TGTGCCAGCAGTGAAGGCACCATATATTTT | CASSEGTIYF
TRBJ2-1 | TRBD2 | NA | TRBV2 | TGTGCCAGCAGTGAAGGGGGACTAGCTCACAATGAGCAGTTCTTC | CASSEGGLAHNEQFF
TRBJ1-1 | TRBD1 | NA | TRBV19 | TGTGCCAGTAGTGTGGACAGGGAGCCTGAAGCTTTCTTT | CASSVDREPEAFF
TRBJ1-1 | NA | NA | TRBV19 | TGTGCCAGTACCCCAATCCCAGTCACTGAAGCTTTCTTT | CASTPIPVTEAFF
TRBJ2-7 | NA | NA | TRBV29-1 | TGCAGCGTTCGGGCAGGTCTAGTGGGCGAGCAGTACTTC | CSVRAGLVGEQYF
TRBJ2-5 | TRBD2 | NA | TRBV14 | TGTGCCAGCAGCCAACGACTAGCACCGCCGGAGACCCAGTACTTC | CASSQRLAPPETQYF
TRBJ1-6 | NA | NA | TRBV27 | TGTGCCAGCAGTCCCCGAGGGGAACCTTATAATTCACCCCTCCACTTT | CASSPRGEPYNSPLHF
TRBJ2-2 | TRBD1 | NA | TRBV9 | TGTGCCAGCAGCGTAGCTACAGGGGGCGCTTTCGGGGAGCTGTTTTTT | CASSVATGGAFGELFF
TRBJ2-7 | TRBD2 | NA | TRBV7-8 | TGTGCCAGCAGCTTCGCGGGGACTAGCGGGAGCTACGAGCAGTACTTC | CASSFAGTSGSYEQYF
TRBJ1-1 | TRBD1 | NA | TRBV5-1 | TGCGCCAGCAGCTTGGTTAAGCGGACAGGGTCCCCCTTCACTGAAGCTTTCTTT | CASSLVKRTGSPFTEAFF
TRBJ1-2 | TRBD1 | few | TRBV6-2/TRBV6-3 | TGTGCCAGCAGCTTACAGGGGGTTGACTATGGCTACACCTTC | CASSLQGVDYGYTF
TRBJ1-3 | TRBD1 | NA | TRBV7-6 | TGTGCCAGCAGCTTAGGCCCCGGGACAGTCTTCCCAACAACCATATATTTT | CASSLGPGTVFPTTIYF
TRBJ1-1 | NA | NA | TRBV3-1/TRBV3-2 | TGTGCCAGCAGCCAACGGCCGCGGCTTGACCCGAAGGCTTTCTTT | CASSQRPRLDPKAFF
TRBJ2-1 | NA | NA | TRBV4-2 | TGTGCCAGCAGCCAAGATGAGGTTTACGTCGGGAATGAGCAGTTCTTC | CASSQDEVYVGNEQFF
TRBJ1-2 | NA | NA | TRBV30 | TGTGCCTGGAGTCGGCAGGGAGGGTTGGGAGCTAACTATGGCTACACCTTC | CAWSRQGGLGANYGYTF
TRBJ1-4 | NA | NA | TRBV18 | TGTGCCAGCTCACGAGAGCAGGGACTGCGGATTGCAACTAATGAAAAACTGTTTTTT | CASSREQGLRIATNEKLFF
TRBJ1-5 | TRBD1 | NA | TRBV7-9 | TGTGCCAGCAGCCCGGGACAGGGTCAGCCCCAGCATTTT | CASSPGQGQPQHF
TRBJ2-3 | NA | NA | TRBV5-1 | TGCGCCAGCAGCTTGGAGTCCTATAGCACAGATACGCAGTATTTT | CASSLESYSTDTQYF
TRBJ1-1 | NA | NA | TRBV3-1/TRBV3-2 | TGTGCCAGCAGCCAAGGGGGATACCAAGCTTTCTTT | CASSQGGYQAFF
TRBJ1-2 | TRBD1 | few | TRBV6-2/TRBV6-3 | TGTGCCAGCAGCCCTTCCGGGACAGGGGGCGACTATGGCTACACCTTC | CASSPSGTGGDYGYTF
TRBJ2-7 | NA | NA | TRBV29-1 | TGCAGCGTTGAACGGGGCAGACACGAGCAGTACTTC | CSVERGRHEQYF
TRBJ1-2 | NA | NA | TRBV11-2 | TGTGCCAGCAGCTTAGAGGCAGGGGAATACTATGGCTACACCTTC | CASSLEAGEYYGYTF
TRBJ2-7 | TRBD1 | once | TRBV7-8 | TGTGCCAGCAGACAGGGGGGCTCCTACGAGCAGTACTTC | CASRQGGSYEQYF
TRBJ2-7 | NA | once | TRBV29-1 | TGCAGCGTTGTTGAAACAGGCTCCTACGAGCAGTACTTC | CSVVETGSYEQYF
TRBJ2-7 | TRBD2 | NA | TRBV3-1/TRBV3-2 | TGTGCCAGCAGCCAAGATCTACGGCTAGCGGGCATGGGGGCCTACGAGCAGTACTTC | CASSQDLRLAGMGAYEQYF
TRBJ1-2 | NA | NA | TRBV28 | TGTGCCAGCAGTTCCCCCCGCAAGGGAAGGAATGGCTACACCTTC | CASSSPRKGRNGYTF
TRBJ1-1 | TRBD1 | NA | TRBV19 | TGTGCCAGTAGGGACAGGGATCTGATGAACACTGAAGCTTTCTTT | CASRDRDLMNTEAFF
TRBJ2-3 | NA | NA | TRBV5-1 | TGCGCCAGCAGCTTGCTGAGCCTCACAGATACGCAGTATTTT | CASSLLSLTDTQYF
TRBJ1-2 | TRBD1 | NA | TRBV20-1 | TGCAGTGCTAGTTTTGCCGGGACAGACCCATCCAATGGCTACACCTTC | CSASFAGTDPSNGYTF
TRBJ1-2 | NA | NA | TRBV30 | TGTGCCTGCTGGGAGGGCGCGGCCTATGGCTACACCTTC | CACWEGAAYGYTF
TRBJ1-2 | NA | NA | TRBV6-5 | TGTGCCAGCAGTTACGGGGCACCGTACTATTATGGCTACACCTTC | CASSYGAPYYYGYTF
TRBJ2-5 | NA | NA | TRBV15 | TGTGCCACCAGCTCTCGGGGGGCGACCCAGTACTTC | CATSSRGATQYF
TRBJ1-2 | NA | NA | TRBV9 | TGTGCCAGCAGCGTAAGACGAAACTATGGCTACACCTTC | CASSVRRNYGYTF
TRBJ2-1 | NA | NA | TRBV6-6 | TGTGCCAGCAGTTACTCGCGGATCTACAATGAGCAGTTCTTC | CASSYSRIYNEQFF
TRBJ2-3 | TRBD2 | NA | TRBV11-2 | TGTGCCAGCAGCTCTTCGGGACTAGCGGCAGATACGCAGTATTTT | CASSSSGLAADTQYF
TRBJ1-6 | NA | NA | TRBV7-3 | TGTGCCAGCAGCTTAATGGCTCCCGATTCACCCCTCCACTTT | CASSLMAPDSPLHF
TRBJ2-7 | NA | NA | TRBV21-1 | TGTGCCAGCAGCAAACCCCCTCAAATAGCCCGTAGCTCCTACGAGCAGTACTTC | CASSKPPQIARSSYEQYF
TRBJ2-3 | TRBD2 | NA | TRBV5-4 | TGTGCCAGCAGCTCCCCGATATCGGCTAGCGGAACCCTTTCAGATACGCAGTATTTT | CASSSPISASGTLSDTQYF
TRBJ1-1 | TRBD1 | NA | TRBV19 | TGTGCCAGTATACAGGGGGCTGAAGCTTTCTTT | CASIQGAEAFF
TRBJ1-1 | NA | NA | TRBV19 | TGTGCCAGTAGGGCACAGGGTATCAGGGCTGAAGCTTTCTTT | CASRAQGIRAEAFF
TRBJ2-1 | TRBD2 | NA | TRBV7-2 | TGTGCCAGCATGCGGACTAGTCTTTCCTACAATGAGCAGTTCTTC | CASMRTSLSYNEQFF
TRBJ1-1 | NA | NA | TRBV5-8 | TGTGCCAGCGTCCCCTTAAGGGCCAGGAACACTGAAGCTTTCTTT | CASVPLRARNTEAFF
TRBJ2-4 | TRBD2 | NA | TRBV19 | TGTGCCAGTAGTATAGACCTAGGACTAGCGGGGAAAAACATTCAGTACTTC | CASSIDLGLAGKNIQYF
TRBJ2-2 | NA | NA | TRBV4-2 | TGTGCCAGCAGCCAAGATCGTTTAGGGACGAACACCGGGGAGCTGTTTTTT | CASSQDRLGTNTGELFF
TRBJ1-1 | NA | NA | TRBV5-5 | TGTGCCAGCAGCTTGGTAGGGAGTTATGAAGCTTTCTTT | CASSLVGSYEAFF
TRBJ2-1 | NA | NA | TRBV11-2 | TGTGCCAGCAGCTTATCGGCGGACCTCTCAGGCGATGAGCAGTTCTTC | CASSLSADLSGDEQFF
TRBJ1-1 | NA | NA | TRBV19 | TGTGCCAGTAGTATAGTTGCAGGCGAAGCTTTCTTT | CASSIVAGEAFF
TRBJ1-2 | NA | NA | TRBV30 | TGTGCCTGGAGTGCGCTCAGTCCGGGGGGCGTCTTCTATGGCTACACCTTC | CAWSALSPGGVFYGYTF
TRBJ2-1 | NA | NA | TRBV4-1 | TGCGCCAGCAGCCAAGTTCAAGGGATAGAGGTGCAGTTCTTC | CASSQVQGIEVQFF
TRBJ2-5 | NA | NA | TRBV3-1/TRBV3-2 | TGTGCCAGCAGCCAAGCCGTAGAGACCCAGTACTTC | CASSQAVETQYF
TRBJ2-2 | NA | NA | TRBV28 | TGTGCCAGCACCCATAGGGGGTTGAGGTTAAATCGGAACACCGGGGAGCTGTTTTTT | CASTHRGLRLNRNTGELFF
TRBJ1-1 | NA | NA | TRBV12-3/TRBV12-4 | TGTGCCAGCAGGCTAAGCCGGGACACTGAAGCTTTCTTT | CASRLSRDTEAFF